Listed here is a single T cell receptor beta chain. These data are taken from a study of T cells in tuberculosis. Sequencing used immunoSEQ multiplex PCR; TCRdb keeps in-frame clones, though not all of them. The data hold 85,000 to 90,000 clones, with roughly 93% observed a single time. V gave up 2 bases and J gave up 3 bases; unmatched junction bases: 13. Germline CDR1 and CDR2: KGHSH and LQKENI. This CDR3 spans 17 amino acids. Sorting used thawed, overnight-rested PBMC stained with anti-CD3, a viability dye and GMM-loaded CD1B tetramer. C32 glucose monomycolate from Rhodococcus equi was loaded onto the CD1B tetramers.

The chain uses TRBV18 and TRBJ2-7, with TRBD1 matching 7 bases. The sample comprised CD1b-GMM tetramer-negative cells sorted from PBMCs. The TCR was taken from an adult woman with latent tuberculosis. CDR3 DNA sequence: TGTGCCAGCTCACCAACCACGCGCCCCGGGACAGACTACGAGCAGTACGTC. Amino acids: CASSPTTRPGTDYEQYV.